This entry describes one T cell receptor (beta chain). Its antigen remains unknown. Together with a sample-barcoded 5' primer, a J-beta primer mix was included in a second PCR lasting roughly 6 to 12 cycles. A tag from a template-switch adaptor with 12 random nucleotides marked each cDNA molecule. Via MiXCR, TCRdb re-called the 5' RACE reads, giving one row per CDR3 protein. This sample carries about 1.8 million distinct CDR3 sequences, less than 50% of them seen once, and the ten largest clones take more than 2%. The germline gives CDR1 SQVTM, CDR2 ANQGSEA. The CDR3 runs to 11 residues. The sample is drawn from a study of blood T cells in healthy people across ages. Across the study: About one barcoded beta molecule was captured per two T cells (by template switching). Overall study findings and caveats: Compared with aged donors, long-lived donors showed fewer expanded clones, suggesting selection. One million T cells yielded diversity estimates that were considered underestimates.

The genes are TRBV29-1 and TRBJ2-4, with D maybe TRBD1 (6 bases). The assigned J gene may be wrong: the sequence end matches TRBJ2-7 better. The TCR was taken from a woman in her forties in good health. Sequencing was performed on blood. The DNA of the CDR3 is TGCAGCGGAACCCACAGGGCCGAGCAGTACTTC. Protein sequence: CSGTHRAEQYF.